The entry below gives a single T cell receptor beta chain sequence along with its context. Its antigen is as yet unknown. V was cut by 6 bases and J by 5 bases, with 17 bases left in between. CDR1 and CDR2 from the germline V gene are KGHSH and LQKENI. This CDR3 is built from 15 residues. The data were obtained in a study of metastatic and nonmetastatic thyroid tumors. Study overall: Comparative analysis of repertoires was undertaken across blood and tumor or nodule tissue obtained from malignant and benign thyroid patients. Study-level results: In blood and tumor, TCR beta diversity was reportedly significantly higher in malignant thyroid tumors than in benign nodules.

Study processing details: The study built a papillary thyroid cancer distant-metastasis classifier from CDR3 differences across clinicopathological groups. MiXCR reprocessed the PCR reads for TCRdb. TCRdb's processing, not the study's, gives the V and J calls here. The data hold 65,000 or so clones, with 4% to 4.5% observed a single time. Patients were all untreated before their thyroid surgery. The origin of this receptor is a female donor with papillary thyroid cancer or a benign thyroid nodule (not recorded which). Some clones in this sample may be carry-over from other donors' samples. The rearrangement joins TRBV18 to TRBJ2-1; a possible D gene is TRBD2 (6 bases). Sequences were obtained from blood. The CDR3 nucleotides read TGTGCCAGCTCCCGAGCCGGGACTGGAGACAATGAGCAGTTCTTC. This gives the protein CASSRAGTGDNEQFF.